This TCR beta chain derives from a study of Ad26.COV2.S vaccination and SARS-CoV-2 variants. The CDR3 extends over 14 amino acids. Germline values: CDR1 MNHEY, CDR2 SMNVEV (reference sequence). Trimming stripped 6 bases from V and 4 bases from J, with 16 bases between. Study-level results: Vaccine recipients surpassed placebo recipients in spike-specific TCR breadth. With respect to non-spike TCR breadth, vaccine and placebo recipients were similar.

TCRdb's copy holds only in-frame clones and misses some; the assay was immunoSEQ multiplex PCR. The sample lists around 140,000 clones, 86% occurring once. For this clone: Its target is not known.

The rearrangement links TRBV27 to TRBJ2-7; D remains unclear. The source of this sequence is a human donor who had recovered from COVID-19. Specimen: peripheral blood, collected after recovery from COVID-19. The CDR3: CASSRARLAYEQYF. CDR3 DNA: TGTGCCAGCAGCAGAGCCAGGCTTGCGTACGAGCAGTACTTC.